These T cell receptor beta chains were read from a single sample in a study of multiple sclerosis patients with progressive multifocal leukoencephalopathy. Generated by immunoSEQ multiplex PCR, the TCRdb table keeps only in-frame clones and is missing some. The sample lists approximately 30,000 clones; 90% were seen once. The sample here was PBMCs, taken from a patient treated with natalizumab. These receptor sequences come from a human donor with multiple sclerosis. Both conserved end residues are part of each CDR3. D genes are given only for firm matches. Some rows mark clone size as missing; the rest say once, few, many or name a class of expanded clone.

D: .; size: .; J: TRBJ1-1; V: TRBV11-2; DNA: TGTGCCAGCAGCCCCGGGAGAACCACTGAAGCTTTCTTT; CDR3: CASSPGRTTEAFF
D: .; size: .; J: TRBJ2-7; V: TRBV6-1; DNA: TGTGCCAGCAGTAACAGGGTACTCTACGAGCAGTACTTC; CDR3: CASSNRVLYEQYF
D: TRBD1; size: .; J: TRBJ1-2; V: TRBV9; DNA: TGTGCCAGCAGCGTATTCCGGGACAGGGTTTTTAACTATGGCTACACCTTC; CDR3: CASSVFRDRVFNYGYTF
D: .; size: .; J: TRBJ2-5; V: TRBV6-6; DNA: TGTGCCAGCGGGATATCTCCGGAGACCCAGTACTTC; CDR3: CASGISPETQYF
D: .; size: .; J: TRBJ1-2; V: TRBV7-2; DNA: TGTGCCAGCAGCTTAGCGGTATTTAACTATGGCTACACCTTC; CDR3: CASSLAVFNYGYTF
D: TRBD1; size: once; J: TRBJ2-7; V: TRBV10-1; DNA: TGCGCCAGCAGCGGGACAGGAGACTACGAGCAGTACTTC; CDR3: CASSGTGDYEQYF
D: TRBD1; size: .; J: TRBJ2-7; V: TRBV7-2; DNA: TGTGCCAGCAGCTTAGCGACCGGGCAGGGGGCCACCGAGCAGTACTTC; CDR3: CASSLATGQGATEQYF
D: .; size: .; J: TRBJ2-1; V: TRBV5-1; DNA: TGCGCCAGCAGCTTCGCCCTCTCCAGCTCCTACAATGAGCAGTTCTTC; CDR3: CASSFALSSSYNEQFF
D: .; size: .; J: TRBJ1-3; V: TRBV30; DNA: TGTGCCTGGAGTGTAGGCTCTGGAAACACCATATATTTT; CDR3: CAWSVGSGNTIYF
D: TRBD1; size: few; J: TRBJ1-6; V: TRBV10-3; DNA: TGTGCCATCAGACAGCGGACAGGGGGCGCGAATGGCAATTCACCCCTCCACTTT; CDR3: CAIRQRTGGANGNSPLHF
D: .; size: .; J: TRBJ1-6; V: TRBV5-8; DNA: TGTGCCAGCAGCTTGGCCGGGACAAGGAGCTCCTATAATTCACCCCTCCACTTT; CDR3: CASSLAGTRSSYNSPLHF
D: TRBD1; size: .; J: TRBJ1-2; V: TRBV2; DNA: TGTGCCAGCAGTGAAGAGGGCCCGGGACAGGGGGCGCCGGATGGCTACACCTTC; CDR3: CASSEEGPGQGAPDGYTF
D: .; size: .; J: TRBJ1-2; V: TRBV9; DNA: TGTGCCAGCAGCGTAGGAGAACATGTGGGGGGTAACTATGGCTACACCTTC; CDR3: CASSVGEHVGGNYGYTF
D: .; size: .; J: TRBJ2-7; V: TRBV10-2; DNA: TGCGCCAGCAGTGATGAGGCGCAGGGCTACGAGCAGTACTTC; CDR3: CASSDEAQGYEQYF
D: .; size: .; J: TRBJ1-2; V: TRBV7-3; DNA: TGTGCCAGCAGCTTAAGTGGAAGGTCGGGCTACACCTTC; CDR3: CASSLSGRSGYTF
D: TRBD1; size: .; J: TRBJ1-2; V: TRBV4-3; DNA: TGCGCCAGCAGCCGGGGACAGGAGCCTAACTATGGCTACACCTTC; CDR3: CASSRGQEPNYGYTF
D: TRBD1; size: .; J: TRBJ2-2; V: TRBV11-2; DNA: TGTGCCAGCAGCTGGCCGGGACAGGGACGGTCGAGCACCGGGGAGCTGTTTTTT; CDR3: CASSWPGQGRSSTGELFF
D: .; size: .; J: TRBJ2-5; V: TRBV7-9; DNA: TGTGCCAGCAGCTCGACAAACCGGGAGACCCAGTACTTC; CDR3: CASSSTNRETQYF
D: .; size: .; J: TRBJ1-6; V: TRBV19; DNA: TGTGCCAGTAGTCCCCGGAGCGGGGGAAAAAATTCACCCCTCCACTTT; CDR3: CASSPRSGGKNSPLHF
D: .; size: .; J: TRBJ2-5; V: TRBV10-3; DNA: TGTGCCATCAGTGAGTCGAAACCTGAGACCCAGTACTTC; CDR3: CAISESKPETQYF
D: TRBD1; size: .; J: TRBJ2-2; V: TRBV6-6; DNA: TGTGCCAGCAGTGGGGACAGGGGGCGCCCCGGGGAGCTGTTTTTT; CDR3: CASSGDRGRPGELFF
D: .; size: .; J: TRBJ2-1; V: TRBV5-1; DNA: TGCGCCAGCAGGGAAACAGGGTTCTTCTACAATGAGCAGTTCTTC; CDR3: CASRETGFFYNEQFF
D: .; size: .; J: TRBJ1-5; V: TRBV5-8; DNA: TGTGCCAGCAACTCCAGGGTGGGAGGAAATCAGCCCCAGCATTTT; CDR3: CASNSRVGGNQPQHF
D: .; size: .; J: TRBJ1-1; V: TRBV5-6; DNA: TGTGCCAGCAGCTTGACAGGGTCGGGTGAAGCTTTCTTT; CDR3: CASSLTGSGEAFF
D: .; size: .; J: TRBJ1-2; V: TRBV4-1; DNA: TGCGCCAGCAGCCAAGAGCCCGGGATTCTATATGGCTACACCTTC; CDR3: CASSQEPGILYGYTF
D: TRBD2; size: few; J: TRBJ2-1; V: TRBV6-4; DNA: TGTGCCAGCAGTATACTAGCGGGGGATTACAATGAGCAGTTCTTC; CDR3: CASSILAGDYNEQFF
D: TRBD1; size: .; J: TRBJ2-3; V: TRBV5-1; DNA: TGCGCCAGCAGTAGGGACAGTGGCACAGATACGCAGTATTTT; CDR3: CASSRDSGTDTQYF
D: .; size: .; J: TRBJ2-2; V: TRBV5-6; DNA: TGTGCCAGCAGCTTGGGAGGGACTGACACCGGGGAGCTGTTTTTT; CDR3: CASSLGGTDTGELFF
D: .; size: .; J: TRBJ2-2; V: TRBV5-6; DNA: TGTGCCAGCAGCAGAATTGCATCGGACACCGGGGAGCTGTTTTTT; CDR3: CASSRIASDTGELFF
D: .; size: .; J: TRBJ1-5; V: TRBV4-1; DNA: TGCGCCAGCAGCCAAGACGAAGGATTCAGCAATCAGCCCCAGCATTTT; CDR3: CASSQDEGFSNQPQHF
D: .; size: .; J: TRBJ1-5; V: TRBV5-8; DNA: TGTGCCAGCAGCGCGGTGTCGGTAGCAGGGAACCAGCCCCAGCATTTT; CDR3: CASSAVSVAGNQPQHF
D: .; size: once; J: TRBJ1-5; V: TRBV7-2; DNA: TGTGCCAGCAGCTTGGGAACAGGAAATCAGCCCCAGCATTTT; CDR3: CASSLGTGNQPQHF
D: TRBD1; size: .; J: TRBJ1-1; V: TRBV7-9; DNA: TGTGCCAGCAGCTTAGCGGAAAGCTACACAGGGGAGGGACGTGAAGCTTTCTTT; CDR3: CASSLAESYTGEGREAFF
D: .; size: .; J: TRBJ2-5; V: TRBV29-1; DNA: TGCAGCTACCAGAAGGGCGCCTTAACGCAAGAGACCCAGTACTTC; CDR3: CSYQKGALTQETQYF
D: .; size: .; J: TRBJ1-5; V: TRBV18; DNA: TGTGCCAGCTCACAACCGGGGGGCAATCAGCCCCAGCATTTT; CDR3: CASSQPGGNQPQHF
D: TRBD1; size: .; J: TRBJ1-1; V: TRBV6-7; DNA: TGTGCCAGCAGCTCAGCCCGACAGGGGAACACTGAAGCTTTCTTT; CDR3: CASSSARQGNTEAFF
D: TRBD1; size: once; J: TRBJ2-5; V: TRBV29-1; DNA: TGCAGCGTTGAGGGTTCGCAGGGGGCGGGGGAGACCCAGTACTTC; CDR3: CSVEGSQGAGETQYF
D: .; size: .; J: TRBJ2-1; V: TRBV11-3; DNA: TGTGCCACCCCCCCCGGGGGAGACAATGAGCAGTTCTTC; CDR3: CATPPGGDNEQFF
D: TRBD1; size: .; J: TRBJ1-1; V: TRBV9; DNA: TGTGCCAGCAGCGTGGGGGGACAGCTGAACACTGAAGCTTTCTTT; CDR3: CASSVGGQLNTEAFF
D: TRBD2; size: .; J: TRBJ2-1; V: TRBV5-1; DNA: TGCGCCAGCAGCTTGGGGACTAGCGCGAATGAGCAGTTCTTC; CDR3: CASSLGTSANEQFF
D: TRBD1; size: few; J: TRBJ1-1; V: TRBV5-4; DNA: TGTGCCAGCAGCCCGCCGGGACAGGGGGTGAACACTGAAGCTTTCTTT; CDR3: CASSPPGQGVNTEAFF
D: .; size: .; J: TRBJ1-1; V: TRBV10-3; DNA: TGTGCCATCAGTGACTACAGACTGAACACTGAAGCTTTCTTT; CDR3: CAISDYRLNTEAFF
D: TRBD1; size: .; J: TRBJ1-2; V: TRBV13; DNA: TGTGCCAGCAGCTTAGGGGGTCGGGACAGATATGGCTACACCTTC; CDR3: CASSLGGRDRYGYTF
D: .; size: .; J: TRBJ1-6; V: TRBV9; DNA: TGTGCCAGCAGCGTAGGGCCAGGGAGGGATTCACCCCTCCACTTT; CDR3: CASSVGPGRDSPLHF